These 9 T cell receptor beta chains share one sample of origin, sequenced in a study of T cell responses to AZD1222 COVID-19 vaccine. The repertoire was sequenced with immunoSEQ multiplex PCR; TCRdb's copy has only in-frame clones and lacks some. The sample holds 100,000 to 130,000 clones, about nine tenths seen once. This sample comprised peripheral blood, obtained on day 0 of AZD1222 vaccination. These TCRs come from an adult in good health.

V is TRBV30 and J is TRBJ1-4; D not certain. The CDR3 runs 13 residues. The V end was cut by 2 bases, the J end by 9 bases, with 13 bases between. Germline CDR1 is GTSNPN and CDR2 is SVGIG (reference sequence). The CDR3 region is CAWSRSRSKKLFF. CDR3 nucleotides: TGTGCCTGGAGTCGATCCAGATCTAAAAAACTGTTTTTT.

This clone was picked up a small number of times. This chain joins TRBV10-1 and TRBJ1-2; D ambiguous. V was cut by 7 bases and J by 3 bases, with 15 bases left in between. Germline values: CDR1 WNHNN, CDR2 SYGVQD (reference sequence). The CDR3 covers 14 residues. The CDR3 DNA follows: TGCGCCAGCATGAGAGGGCATTCGTACTATGGCTACACCTTC. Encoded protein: CASMRGHSYYGYTF.

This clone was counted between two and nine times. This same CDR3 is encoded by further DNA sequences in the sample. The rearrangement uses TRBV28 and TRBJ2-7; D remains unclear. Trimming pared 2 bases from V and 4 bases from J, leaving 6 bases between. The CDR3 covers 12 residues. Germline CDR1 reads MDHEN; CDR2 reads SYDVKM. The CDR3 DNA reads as TGTGCCAGCAGTTTAGTGGGATACGAGCAGTACTTC. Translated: CASSLVGYEQYF.

Here the CDR3 reads CATSRVLRGAGANVLTF. CDR3 DNA: TGTGCCACCAGCAGAGTTCTAAGGGGGGCTGGGGCCAACGTCCTGACTTTC. This chain uses TRBV15 with TRBJ2-6; D may be TRBD1 or TRBD2 (6 bases each). Looked up from germline, CDR1 is LNHNV and CDR2 is YYDKDF (reference sequence). This CDR3 has 17 amino acids. V lost 1 base, J lost 2 bases, and 12 bases lay in between.

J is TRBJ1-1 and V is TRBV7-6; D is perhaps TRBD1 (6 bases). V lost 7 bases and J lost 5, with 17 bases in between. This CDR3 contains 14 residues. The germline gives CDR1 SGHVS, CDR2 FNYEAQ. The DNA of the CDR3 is TGTGCCAGCACCCTGAGGGGGGGTGTTACTGAAGCTTTCTTT. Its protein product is CASTLRGGVTEAFF.

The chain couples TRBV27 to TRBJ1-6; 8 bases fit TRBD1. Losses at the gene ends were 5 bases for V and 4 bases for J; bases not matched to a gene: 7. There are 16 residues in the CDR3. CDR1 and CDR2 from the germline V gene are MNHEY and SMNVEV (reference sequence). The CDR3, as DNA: TGTGCCAGCAGTCCAGAGACAGGGGCGTATAATTCACCCCTCCACTTT. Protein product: CASSPETGAYNSPLHF.

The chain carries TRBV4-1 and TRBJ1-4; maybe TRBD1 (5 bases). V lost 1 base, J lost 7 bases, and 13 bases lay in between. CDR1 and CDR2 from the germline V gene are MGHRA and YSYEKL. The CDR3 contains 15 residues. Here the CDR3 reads CASSQALGASEKLFF. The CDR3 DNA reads TGCGCCAGCAGCCAAGCCTTAGGGGCCTCTGAAAAACTGTTTTTT.

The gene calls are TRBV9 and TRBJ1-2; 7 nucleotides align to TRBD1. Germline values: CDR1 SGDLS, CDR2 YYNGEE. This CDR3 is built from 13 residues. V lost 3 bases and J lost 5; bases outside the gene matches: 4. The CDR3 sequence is CASSGQGIYGYTF. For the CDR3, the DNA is TGTGCCAGCAGCGGACAGGGAATTTATGGCTACACCTTC.

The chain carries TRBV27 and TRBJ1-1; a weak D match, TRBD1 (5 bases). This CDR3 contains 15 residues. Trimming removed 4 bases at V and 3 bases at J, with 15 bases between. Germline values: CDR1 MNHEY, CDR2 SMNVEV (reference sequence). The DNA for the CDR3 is TGTGCCAGCAGTTGGCAGGGCCAACGGGACACTGAAGCTTTCTTT. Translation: CASSWQGQRDTEAFF.